Sequencing of this T cell receptor beta chain was carried out in a study of T cell responses to AZD1222 COVID-19 vaccine. Looking at the study overall: Recipients boosted at about 4 weeks or about 12 weeks are pooled.

CDR1 and CDR2 from the germline V gene are PRHDT and FYEKMQ (reference sequence). The CDR3 spans 14 residues. Losses at the gene ends were 8 bases for V and 7 bases for J; bases not matched to a gene: 13. Findings of the study overall: The study identified only five or six AZD1222 recipients as seropositive at baseline. Researchers took repertoire samples only after the peak T cell response had come. White British ancestry dominated among donors, who included more females, and clonal diversity was possibly underestimated.

Libraries were prepared by immunoSEQ multiplex PCR; TCRdb keeps only in-frame clonotypes and omits some of them. Altogether under 200,000 clones are present, roughly 88% being singletons, with the ten largest covering 0.95% to 1%. As for this clone: Its antigen is not known.

This clonotype was sampled from an adult in good health. The chain links TRBV13 to TRBJ2-7; TRBD2 agrees at 8 bases. The sample in question was peripheral blood, obtained on day 0 of AZD1222 vaccination. The CDR3 spells CASGSGGGYGEQYF. Written as DNA, the CDR3 is TGTGCCAGCGGGTCGGGAGGGGGTTATGGTGAGCAGTACTTC.